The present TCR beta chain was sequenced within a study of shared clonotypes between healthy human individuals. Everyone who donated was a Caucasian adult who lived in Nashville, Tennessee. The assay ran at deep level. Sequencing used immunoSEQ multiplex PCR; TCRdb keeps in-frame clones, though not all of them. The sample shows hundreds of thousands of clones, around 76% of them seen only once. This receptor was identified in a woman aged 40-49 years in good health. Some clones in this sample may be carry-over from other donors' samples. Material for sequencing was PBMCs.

The CDR3 here is CASSGRLAGSYEQYF. DNA for the CDR3: TGTGCCAGCAGCGGCCGACTAGCGGGGAGCTACGAGCAGTACTTC. The chain uses TRBV9 and TRBJ2-7; 11 bases map to TRBD2. Germline trimming cut 3 bases from V and 3 bases from J; bases unmatched to any gene: 5. The V gene's germline CDR1 is SGDLS and CDR2 YYNGEE. The CDR3 totals 15 residues.